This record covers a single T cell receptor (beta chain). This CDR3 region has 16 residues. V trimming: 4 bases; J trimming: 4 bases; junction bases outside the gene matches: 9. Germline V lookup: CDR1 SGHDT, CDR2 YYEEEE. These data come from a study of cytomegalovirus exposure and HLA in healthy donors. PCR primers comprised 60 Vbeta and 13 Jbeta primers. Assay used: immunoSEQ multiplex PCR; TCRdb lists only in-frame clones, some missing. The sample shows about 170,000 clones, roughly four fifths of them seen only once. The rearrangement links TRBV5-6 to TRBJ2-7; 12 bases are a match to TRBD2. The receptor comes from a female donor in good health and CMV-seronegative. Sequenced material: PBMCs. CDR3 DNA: TGTGCCAGCAGCCCCTGGACTAGCGGGAACGGATACGAGCAGTACTTC. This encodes CASSPWTSGNGYEQYF. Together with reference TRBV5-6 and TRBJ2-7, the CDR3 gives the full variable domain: DAGVTQSPTHLIKTRGQQVTLRCSPKSGHDTVSWYQQALGQGPQFIFQYYEEEERQRGNFPDRFSGHQFPNYSSELNVNALLLGDSALYLCASSPWTSGNGYEQYFGPGTRLTVT.